This TCR beta chain was found in a study of somatic mutations in cytotoxic T cells in rheumatoid arthritis. Study-wide points: In rheumatoid arthritis patients, unlike healthy controls, CD8+ clonality rose with age. There were about an eighth of the 65 patients in whom the largest CD8+ clone exceeded 20% of CD8+ cells.

On this clone: As yet, its antigen is unknown.

Sequencing was performed with immunoSEQ multiplex PCR; in TCRdb, only in-frame clones are kept and a portion is missing. Counted here are 11,000 or so clones, around 70% occurring once; the ten biggest clones make up 9% to 10%. Isolating CD4+ and CD8+ cells involved positive magnetic bead selection on an AutoMACS. Their purity was then checked by flow cytometry. The CDR3 is 12 residues long. Germline V gives CDR1 SNHLY, CDR2 FYNNEI. Material: CD8+ T cells sorted from blood. The receptor was derived from a man in his 70s in good health. The chain has TRBV2 and TRBJ2-5; no clear D. The J call may be incorrect, as the DNA end agrees better with TRBJ2-7. CDR3 in DNA: TGTGCCACCAACTTGGGATCCTACGAGCAGTACTTC. This translates into CATNLGSYEQYF.